Detailed here is one TCR beta chain. Authors' data handling: The authors estimated nucleated cell counts from reference gene primer amplification. The data were produced by immunoSEQ multiplex PCR, yet TCRdb's version contains in-frame clones alone and is incomplete. V and J calls and clone size are those listed in that table; D and trimming were worked out from the DNA. The top ten clones hold roughly 5.1% of a sample with 80,000 to 90,000 clones, more than 85% of them seen once. With 6 bases removed from V and 1 base from J, the gap between germline ends came to 12 bases. CDR3 size: 15 residues. Germline assignment: CDR1 ENHRY and CDR2 SYGVKD. This entry belongs to a study of blood T cell repertoires in COVID-19. Study at large: The origin of the acute and convalescent COVID-19 samples was the United States, Italy and Spain.

This receptor was taken from a man aged 35 to 55 with acute or convalescent COVID-19. Sample: peripheral blood. This sequence joins TRBV10-3 and TRBJ2-2, with D perhaps matching TRBD2 (5 bases). The CDR3 protein is CAISGIERNTGELFF. DNA for the CDR3: TGTGCCATCAGCGGGATCGAGCGGAACACCGGGGAGCTGTTTTTT.